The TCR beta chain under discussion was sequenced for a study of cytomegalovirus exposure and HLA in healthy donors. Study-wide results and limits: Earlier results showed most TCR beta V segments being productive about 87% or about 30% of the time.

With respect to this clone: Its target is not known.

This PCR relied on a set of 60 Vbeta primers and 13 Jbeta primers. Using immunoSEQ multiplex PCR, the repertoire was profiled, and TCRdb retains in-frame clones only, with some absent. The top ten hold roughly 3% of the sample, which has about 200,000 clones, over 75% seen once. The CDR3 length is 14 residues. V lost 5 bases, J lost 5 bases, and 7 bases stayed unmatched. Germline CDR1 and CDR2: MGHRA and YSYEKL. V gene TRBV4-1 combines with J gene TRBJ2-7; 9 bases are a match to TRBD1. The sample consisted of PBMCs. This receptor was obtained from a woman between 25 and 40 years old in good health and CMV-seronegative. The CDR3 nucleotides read TGCGCCAGCAGCGAAGGGGACAGGGATCACGAGCAGTACTTC. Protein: CASSEGDRDHEQYF.